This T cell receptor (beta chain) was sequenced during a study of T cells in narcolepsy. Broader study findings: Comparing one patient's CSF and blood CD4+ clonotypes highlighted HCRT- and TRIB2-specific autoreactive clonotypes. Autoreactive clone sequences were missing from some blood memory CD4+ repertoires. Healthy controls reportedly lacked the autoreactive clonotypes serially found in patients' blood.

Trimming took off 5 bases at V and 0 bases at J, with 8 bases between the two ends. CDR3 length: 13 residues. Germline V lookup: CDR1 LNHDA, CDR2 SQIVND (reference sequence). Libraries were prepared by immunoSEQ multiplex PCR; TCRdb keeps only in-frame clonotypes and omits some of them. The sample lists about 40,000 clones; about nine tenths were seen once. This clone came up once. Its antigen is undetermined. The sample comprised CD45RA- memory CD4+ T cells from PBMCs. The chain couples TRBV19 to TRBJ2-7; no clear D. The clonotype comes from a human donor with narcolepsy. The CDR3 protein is CASSFGGSYEQYF. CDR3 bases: TGTGCCAGTAGTTTCGGCGGCTCCTACGAGCAGTACTTC.